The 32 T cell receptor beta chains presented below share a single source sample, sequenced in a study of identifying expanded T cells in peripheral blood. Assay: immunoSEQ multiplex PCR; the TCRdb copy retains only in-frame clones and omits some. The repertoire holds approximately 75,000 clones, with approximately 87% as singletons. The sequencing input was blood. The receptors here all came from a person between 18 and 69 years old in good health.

In nucleotides, the CDR3 is TGCGCCAGCAGCCAAGGGCGTTTCTCCTACGAGCAGTACTTC. Protein: CASSQGRFSYEQYF. V and J are TRBV4-3 and TRBJ2-7; no reliable D call. CDR1 and CDR2 from the germline V gene are LGHNA and YSLEER. V was cut by 1 base and J by 0 bases, with 7 bases left in between. The CDR3 has 14 residues.

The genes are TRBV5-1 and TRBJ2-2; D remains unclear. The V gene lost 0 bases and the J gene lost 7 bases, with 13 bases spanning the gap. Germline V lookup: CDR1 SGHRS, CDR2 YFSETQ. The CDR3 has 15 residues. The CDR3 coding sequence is TGCGCCAGCAGCTTGGAGTTCGGCTCGGACGGGGAGCTGTTTTTT. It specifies CASSLEFGSDGELFF. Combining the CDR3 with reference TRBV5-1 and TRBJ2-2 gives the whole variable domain KAGVTQTPRYLIKTRGQQVTLSCSPISGHRSVSWYQQTPGQGLQFLFEYFSETQRNKGNFPGRFSGRQFSNSRSEMNVSTLELGDSALYLCASSLEFGSDGELFFGEGSRLTVL.

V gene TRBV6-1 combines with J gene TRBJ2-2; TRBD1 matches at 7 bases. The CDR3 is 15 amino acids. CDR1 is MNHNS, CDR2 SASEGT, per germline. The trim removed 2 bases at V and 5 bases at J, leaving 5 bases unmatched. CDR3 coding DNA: TGTGCCAGCAGTGAAACCTTGACAGGGACCGGGGAGCTGTTTTTT. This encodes CASSETLTGTGELFF.

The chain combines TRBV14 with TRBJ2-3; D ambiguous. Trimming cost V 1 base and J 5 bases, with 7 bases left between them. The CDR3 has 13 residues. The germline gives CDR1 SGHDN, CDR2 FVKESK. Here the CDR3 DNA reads TGTGCCAGCAGCCAAGCCCGCAAAGATACGCAGTATTTT. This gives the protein CASSQARKDTQYF.

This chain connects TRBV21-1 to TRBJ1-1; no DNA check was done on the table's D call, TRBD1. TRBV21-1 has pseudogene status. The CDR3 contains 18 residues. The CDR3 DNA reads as TGTGCCAGCAGCAAAGTGCTTACTCAGGACACCCCGAACACTGAAGCTTTCTTT. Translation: CASSKVLTQDTPNTEAFF.

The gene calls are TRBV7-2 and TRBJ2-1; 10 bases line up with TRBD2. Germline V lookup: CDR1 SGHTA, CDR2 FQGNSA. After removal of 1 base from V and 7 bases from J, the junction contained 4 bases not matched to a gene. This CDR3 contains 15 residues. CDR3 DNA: TGTGCCAGCAGCTTAGTTAGCGGGGGGCAAAATGAGCAGTTCTTC. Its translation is CASSLVSGGQNEQFF.

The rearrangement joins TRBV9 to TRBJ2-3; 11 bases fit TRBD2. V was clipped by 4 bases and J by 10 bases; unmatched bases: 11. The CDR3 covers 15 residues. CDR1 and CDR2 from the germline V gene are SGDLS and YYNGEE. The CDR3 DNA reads TGTGCCAGCAGCATAGCGGGAGGGGGGGTGATGGCGCAGTATTTT. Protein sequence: CASSIAGGGVMAQYF.

The CDR3 region is CASSVSGSAYEQYF. The DNA of the CDR3 is TGTGCCAGCAGCGTTAGCGGGAGCGCCTACGAGCAGTACTTC. The chain recombines TRBV9 with TRBJ2-7, with 9 bases identical to TRBD2. This CDR3 comprises 14 residues. Germline V CDR1 and CDR2: SGDLS, YYNGEE. V lost 2 bases and J lost 2; bases outside the gene matches: 2.

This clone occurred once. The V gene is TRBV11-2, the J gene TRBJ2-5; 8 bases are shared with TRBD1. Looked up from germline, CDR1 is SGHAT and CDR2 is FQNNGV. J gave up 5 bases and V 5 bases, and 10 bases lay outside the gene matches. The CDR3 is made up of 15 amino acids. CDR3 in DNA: TGTGCCAGCAGCCTTGCAGGGGGCCTGGGGGAGACCCAGTACTTC. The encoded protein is CASSLAGGLGETQYF.

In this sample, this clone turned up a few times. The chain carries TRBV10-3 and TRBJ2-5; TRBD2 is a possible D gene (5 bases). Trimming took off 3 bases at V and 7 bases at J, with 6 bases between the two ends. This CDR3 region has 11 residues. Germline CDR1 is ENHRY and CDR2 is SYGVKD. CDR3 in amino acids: CAISDGGTQYF. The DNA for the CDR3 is TGTGCCATCAGTGATGGAGGGACCCAGTACTTC.

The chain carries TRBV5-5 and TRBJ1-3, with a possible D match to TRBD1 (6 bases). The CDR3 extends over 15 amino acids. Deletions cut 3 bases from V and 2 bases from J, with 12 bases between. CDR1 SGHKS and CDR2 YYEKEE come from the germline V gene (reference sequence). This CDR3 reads CASSWATGTGNTIYF. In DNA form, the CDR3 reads TGTGCCAGCAGCTGGGCCACAGGGACTGGAAACACCATATATTTT.

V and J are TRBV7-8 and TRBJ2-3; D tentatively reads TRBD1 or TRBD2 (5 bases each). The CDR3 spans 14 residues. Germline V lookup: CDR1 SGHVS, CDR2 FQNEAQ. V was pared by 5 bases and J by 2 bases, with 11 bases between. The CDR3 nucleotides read TGTGCCAGCAGCCTTGGTGGGACCACAGATACGCAGTATTTT. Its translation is CASSLGGTTDTQYF.

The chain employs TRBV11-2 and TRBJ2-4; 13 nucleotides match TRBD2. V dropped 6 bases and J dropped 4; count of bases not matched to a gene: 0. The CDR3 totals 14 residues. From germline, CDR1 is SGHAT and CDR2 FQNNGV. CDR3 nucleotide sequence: TGTGCCAGCAGGACTAGCGGGGGGAAAAACATTCAGTACTTC. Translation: CASRTSGGKNIQYF.

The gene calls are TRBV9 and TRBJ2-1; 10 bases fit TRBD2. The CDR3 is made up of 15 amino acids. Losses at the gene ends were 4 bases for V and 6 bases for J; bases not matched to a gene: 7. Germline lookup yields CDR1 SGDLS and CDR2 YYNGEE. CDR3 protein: CASSPGTSGTNEQFF. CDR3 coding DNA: TGTGCCAGCAGCCCAGGTACTAGCGGGACCAATGAGCAGTTCTTC.

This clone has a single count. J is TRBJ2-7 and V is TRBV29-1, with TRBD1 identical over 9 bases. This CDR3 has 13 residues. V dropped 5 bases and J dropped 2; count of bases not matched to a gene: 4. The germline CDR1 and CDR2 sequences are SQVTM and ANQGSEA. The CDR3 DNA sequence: TGCAGCGTTCGTTGGGACAGGGCCTACGAGCAGTACTTC. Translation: CSVRWDRAYEQYF.

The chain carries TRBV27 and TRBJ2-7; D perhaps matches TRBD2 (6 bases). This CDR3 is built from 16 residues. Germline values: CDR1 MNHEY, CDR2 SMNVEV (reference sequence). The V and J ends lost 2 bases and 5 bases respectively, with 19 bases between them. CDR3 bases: TGTGCCAGCAGTTTAAAAACTAGCCCTTCGCTCCACGAGCAGTACTTC. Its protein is CASSLKTSPSLHEQYF.

CDR3 protein: CATAIAGASYEQYF. The CDR3 DNA sequence: TGTGCCACCGCTATAGCGGGAGCTTCCTACGAGCAGTACTTC. The chain carries TRBV25-1 and TRBJ2-7, with 9 bases matching TRBD2. The trim removed 10 bases at V and 1 base at J, leaving 8 bases unmatched. This CDR3 comprises 14 residues. Germline loops: CDR1 MGHDK, CDR2 SYGVNS.

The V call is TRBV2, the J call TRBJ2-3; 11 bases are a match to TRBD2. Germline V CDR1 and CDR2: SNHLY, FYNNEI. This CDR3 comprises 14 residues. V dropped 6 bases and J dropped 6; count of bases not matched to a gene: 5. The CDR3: CASSKLAGADTQYF. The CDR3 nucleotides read TGTGCCAGCAGCAAACTAGCGGGAGCCGATACGCAGTATTTT.

The CDR3 sequence: CASRESGRGETQYF. The CDR3 DNA reads TGTGCCAGCAGAGAAAGCGGAAGAGGGGAGACCCAGTACTTC. This chain links TRBV5-6 with TRBJ2-5; tentatively, D is TRBD2 (5 bases). Germline CDR1 and CDR2: SGHDT and YYEEEE. V was shortened by 5 bases and J by 5 bases, with 16 bases between the two germline ends. This CDR3 region has 14 residues.

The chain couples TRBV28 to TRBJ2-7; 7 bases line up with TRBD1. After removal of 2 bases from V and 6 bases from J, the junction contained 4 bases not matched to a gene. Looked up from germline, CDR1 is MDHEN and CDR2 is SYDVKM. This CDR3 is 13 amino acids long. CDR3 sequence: CASSLGTVSEQYF. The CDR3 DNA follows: TGTGCCAGCAGTTTAGGGACAGTGAGCGAGCAGTACTTC.

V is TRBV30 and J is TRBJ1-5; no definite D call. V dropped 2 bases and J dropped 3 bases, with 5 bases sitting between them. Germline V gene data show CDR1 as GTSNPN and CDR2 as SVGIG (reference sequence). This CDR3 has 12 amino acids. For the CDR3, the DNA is TGTGCCTGGAGTAGTTACAATCAGCCCCAGCATTTT. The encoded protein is CAWSSYNQPQHF.

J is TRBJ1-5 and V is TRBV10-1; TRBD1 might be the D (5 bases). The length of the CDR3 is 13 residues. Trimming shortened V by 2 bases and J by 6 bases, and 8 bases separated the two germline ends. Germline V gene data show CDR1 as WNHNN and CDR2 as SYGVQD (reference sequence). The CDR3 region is CASSEDSSQPQHF. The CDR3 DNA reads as TGCGCCAGCAGTGAGGACAGCTCTCAGCCCCAGCATTTT.

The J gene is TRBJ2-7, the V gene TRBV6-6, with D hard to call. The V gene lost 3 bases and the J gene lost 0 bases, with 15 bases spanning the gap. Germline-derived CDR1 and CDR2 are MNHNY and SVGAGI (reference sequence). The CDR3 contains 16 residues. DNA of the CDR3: TGTGCCAGCAGTTATTGGCCGGGTGCGAGCTCCTACGAGCAGTACTTC. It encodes CASSYWPGASSYEQYF.

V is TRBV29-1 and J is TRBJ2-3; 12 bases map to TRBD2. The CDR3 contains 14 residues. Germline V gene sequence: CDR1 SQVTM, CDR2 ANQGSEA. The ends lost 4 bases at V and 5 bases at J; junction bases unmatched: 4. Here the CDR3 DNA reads TGCAGCGTTGGACTAGCGGGGGTGGGAGATACGCAGTATTTT. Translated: CSVGLAGVGDTQYF.

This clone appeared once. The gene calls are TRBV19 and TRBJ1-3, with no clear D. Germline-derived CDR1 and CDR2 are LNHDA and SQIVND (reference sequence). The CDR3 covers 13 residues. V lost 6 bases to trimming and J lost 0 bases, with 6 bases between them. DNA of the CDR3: TGTGCCAGTAGGGTGAGCTCTGGAAACACCATATATTTT. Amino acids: CASRVSSGNTIYF.

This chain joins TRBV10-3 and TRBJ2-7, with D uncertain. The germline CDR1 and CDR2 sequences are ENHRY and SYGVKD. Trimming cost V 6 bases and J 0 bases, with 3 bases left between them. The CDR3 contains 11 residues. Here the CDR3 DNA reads TGTGCCATCAGGACCTCCTACGAGCAGTACTTC. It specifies CAIRTSYEQYF.

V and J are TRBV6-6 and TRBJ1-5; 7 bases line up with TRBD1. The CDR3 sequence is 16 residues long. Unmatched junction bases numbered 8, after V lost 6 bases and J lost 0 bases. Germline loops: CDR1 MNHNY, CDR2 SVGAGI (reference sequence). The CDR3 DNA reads TGTGCCAGCAGGAATCTCAGGGGGGGTAGCAATCAGCCCCAGCATTTT. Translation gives CASRNLRGGSNQPQHF.

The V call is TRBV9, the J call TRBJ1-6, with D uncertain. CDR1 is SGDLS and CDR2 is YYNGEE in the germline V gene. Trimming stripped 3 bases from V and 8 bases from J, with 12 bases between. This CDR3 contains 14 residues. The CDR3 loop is CASSGGDGYSPLHF. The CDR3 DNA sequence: TGTGCCAGCAGCGGCGGGGATGGTTATTCACCCCTCCACTTT.

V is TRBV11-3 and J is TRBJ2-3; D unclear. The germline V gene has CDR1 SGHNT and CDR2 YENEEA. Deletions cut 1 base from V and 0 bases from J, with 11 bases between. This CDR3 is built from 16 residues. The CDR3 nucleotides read TGTGCCAGCAGCTTAGGGATTAATCCTAGCACAGATACGCAGTATTTT. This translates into CASSLGINPSTDTQYF.

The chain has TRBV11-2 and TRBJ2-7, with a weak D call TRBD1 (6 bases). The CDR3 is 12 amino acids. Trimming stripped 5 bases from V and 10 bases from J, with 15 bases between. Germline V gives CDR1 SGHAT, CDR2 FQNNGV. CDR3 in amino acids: CASSRITGNQYF. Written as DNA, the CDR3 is TGTGCCAGCAGCCGCATAACAGGGAATCAGTACTTC.

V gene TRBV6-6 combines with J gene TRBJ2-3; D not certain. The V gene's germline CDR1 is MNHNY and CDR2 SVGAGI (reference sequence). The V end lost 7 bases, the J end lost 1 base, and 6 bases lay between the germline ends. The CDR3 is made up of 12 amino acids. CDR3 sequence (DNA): TGTGCCAGCACCCCCCGCACAGATACGCAGTATTTT. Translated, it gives CASTPRTDTQYF.

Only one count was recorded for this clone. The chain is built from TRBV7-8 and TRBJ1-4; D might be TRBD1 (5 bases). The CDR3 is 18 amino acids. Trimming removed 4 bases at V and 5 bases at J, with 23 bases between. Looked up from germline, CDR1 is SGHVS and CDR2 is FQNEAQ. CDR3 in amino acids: CASSSKRTTLKGNEKLFF. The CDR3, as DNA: TGTGCCAGCAGCTCAAAGAGGACAACTTTAAAGGGGAATGAAAAACTGTTTTTT. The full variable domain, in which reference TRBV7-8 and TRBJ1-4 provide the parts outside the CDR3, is GAGVSQSPRYKVAKRGQDVALRCDPISGHVSLFWYQQALGQGPEFLTYFQNEAQLDKSGLPSDRFFAERPEGSVSTLKIQRTQQEDSAVYLCASSSKRTTLKGNEKLFFGSGTQLSVL.